This is a list of T cell receptor beta chains from one sample in a study of regulatory T cells in long-lasting Graves disease. TCRdb used MiXCR to reprocess the multiplex PCR reads, holding one entry per CDR3 protein. This sample carries some 430,000 distinct CDR3 sequences, roughly 21% of them seen once, and the ten largest clones take less than 9%. Sequencing was performed on peripheral blood mononuclear cells (PBMCs), taken when the disease was refractory, from a patient treated with antithyroid drugs. Receptors were obtained from a female donor with Graves disease. Both conserved end residues are part of each CDR3. D genes are given only for firm matches. Clone sizes are given selectively: once, few, many, or a class where the clone is expanded.

many,NA,TRBJ1-4,TRBV7-2,CASSQSGAGINEKLFF,TGTGCCAGCAGCCAATCCGGCGCGGGGATTAATGAAAAACTGTTTTTT
many,NA,TRBJ2-6,TRBV6-1,CASSEAGAGLISGANVLTF,TGTGCCAGCAGTGAAGCGGGGGCAGGTCTGATTTCTGGGGCCAACGTCCTGACTTTC
NA,TRBD2,TRBJ2-5,TRBV5-5,CASSLQYSGLLAGGLRETQYF,TGTGCCAGCAGCTTACAATACTCCGGGCTTCTAGCGGGAGGGCTTCGGGAGACCCAGTACTTC
few,NA,TRBJ1-6,TRBV19,CASAHKTQATNSPLHF,TGTGCCAGTGCTCACAAAACGCAGGCTACTAATTCACCCCTCCACTTT
many,NA,TRBJ1-2,TRBV6-1,CASSRAASNYGYTF,TGTGCCAGCAGCCGAGCGGCCTCTAACTATGGCTACACCTTC
NA,TRBD2,TRBJ2-3,TRBV5-8,CASSLAAGLPWGDTQYF,TGTGCCAGCAGCTTGGCTGCGGGACTACCCTGGGGGGATACGCAGTATTTT
many,TRBD1,TRBJ1-5,TRBV6-5,CASSYPGQVNQPQHF,TGTGCCAGCAGTTACCCCGGACAGGTCAATCAGCCCCAGCATTTT
few,NA,TRBJ1-1,TRBV20-1,CSARESGRSLPEAFF,TGCAGTGCTAGAGAATCCGGCAGGAGCCTCCCGGAAGCTTTCTTT
NA,TRBD1,TRBJ2-6,TRBV5-1,CASSLDLVTGSSGANVLTF,TGCGCCAGCAGCTTGGATCTGGTGACAGGGAGCTCTGGGGCCAACGTCCTGACTTTC
many,NA,TRBJ2-5,TRBV7-2,CASSLYHTGTPPIQYF,TGTGCCAGCAGCTTATATCATACGGGGACCCCTCCGATCCAGTACTTC
NA,TRBD2,TRBJ2-3,TRBV12-3/TRBV12-4,CASSLTSGRTDTQYF,TGTGCCAGCAGTTTGACTAGCGGTCGCACAGATACGCAGTATTTT
NA,TRBD1,TRBJ2-7,TRBV28,CASSSAQGVDYEQYF,TGTGCCAGCAGTTCCGCCCAGGGGGTGGACTACGAGCAGTACTTC
NA,TRBD1,TRBJ1-1,TRBV6-4,CASSHRDRSTEAFF,TGTGCCAGCAGCCACCGGGACAGGTCGACTGAAGCTTTCTTT
many,NA,TRBJ1-2,TRBV28,CASSLASDYGYTF,TGTGCCAGCAGCTTGGCGTCTGACTATGGCTACACCTTC
few,NA,TRBJ1-1,TRBV12-3/TRBV12-4,CASSSPDTQNTEAFF,TGTGCCAGCAGTTCCCCGGATACGCAGAACACTGAAGCTTTCTTT
few,TRBD2,TRBJ2-1,TRBV12-3/TRBV12-4,CASSLGGLAGGPSNEQFF,TGTGCCAGCAGTTTAGGGGGACTAGCGGGAGGGCCAAGCAATGAGCAGTTCTTC
NA,NA,TRBJ2-1,TRBV7-9,CASSPQGVGEQFF,TGTGCCAGCAGCCCACAGGGAGTTGGTGAGCAGTTCTTC
many,NA,TRBJ2-5,TRBV20-1,CSARDRDPLETQYF,TGCAGTGCTAGAGATAGGGATCCACTAGAGACCCAGTACTTC
once,NA,TRBJ2-3,TRBV10-3,CAISEARDTQYF,TGTGCCATCAGTGAGGCCAGAGATACGCAGTATTTT
NA,TRBD1,TRBJ1-1,TRBV5-5,CASSSDLRQGKGAFF,TGTGCCAGCAGCTCCGACCTACGACAGGGCAAGGGGGCTTTCTTT
few,NA,TRBJ2-7,TRBV15,CATSRSGLPDDEQYF,TGTGCCACCAGCAGATCGGGACTGCCTGACGACGAGCAGTACTTC
many,NA,TRBJ1-2,TRBV14,CASSQRDHYGYTF,TGTGCCAGCAGCCAGCGGGACCACTATGGCTACACCTTC
NA,TRBD2,TRBJ2-3,TRBV7-9,CASSFGLGDTQYF,TGTGCCAGCAGCTTCGGACTAGGAGATACGCAGTATTTT
NA,TRBD2,TRBJ2-2,TRBV28,CASSLSGEGTGELFF,TGTGCCAGCAGTTTGAGCGGGGAGGGCACCGGGGAGCTGTTTTTT